Below, 11 T cell receptor beta chains from the same sample are listed, as sequenced in a study of shared clonotypes between healthy human individuals. Method: immunoSEQ multiplex PCR; TCRdb's copy keeps in-frame clones and lacks some. The sample holds approximately 2.1 million clones, 93% seen once. Sequenced material: naive CD4+ T cells from PBMCs. The sample's subset: CD45RA+ positively selected. The receptors derive from a man aged 18-30 years in good health. Some clones in this sample may be carry-over from other donors' samples.

This chain links TRBV21-1 with TRBJ2-6; the tabulated D call, TRBD1, remains unverified against the DNA. TRBV21-1 has pseudogene status. The CDR3 is 18 amino acids. This CDR3 reads CASSKIGTGLSGANVLTF. CDR3 DNA sequence: TGTGCCAGCAGCAAAATAGGGACAGGACTTTCTGGGGCCAACGTCCTGACTTTC.

As concerns this clone: In the same sample, other DNA sequences code for this CDR3. The gene calls are TRBV7-9 and TRBJ1-1; D is uncertain. With 6 bases removed from V and 5 bases from J, the gap between germline ends came to 7 bases. Germline V gives CDR1 SEHNR, CDR2 FQNEAQ (reference sequence). The CDR3 runs 11 residues. The CDR3 spells CASSLRTEAFF. The CDR3 nucleotides read TGTGCCAGCAGTCTCAGGACTGAAGCTTTCTTT.

The rearrangement joins TRBV27 to TRBJ2-1; 11 bases line up with TRBD2. This CDR3 comprises 16 residues. V was pared by 2 bases and J by 5 bases, with 5 bases of the junction left unmatched. The germline gives CDR1 MNHEY, CDR2 SMNVEV (reference sequence). CDR3 residues: CASSLAGLAVNNEQFF. Written as DNA, the CDR3 is TGTGCCAGCAGTTTAGCGGGACTAGCGGTCAACAATGAGCAGTTCTTC.

The rearrangement uses TRBV18 and TRBJ2-1; TRBD1 agrees at 9 bases. This CDR3 comprises 17 residues. Losses at the gene ends were 0 bases for V and 12 bases for J; bases not matched to a gene: 15. The germline V gene encodes CDR1 KGHSH and CDR2 LQKENI. The CDR3 is CASSPPVPGQGDLWQFF. The CDR3 DNA follows: TGTGCCAGCTCACCACCGGTCCCGGGACAGGGTGACTTATGGCAGTTCTTC.

This clone was counted once. V gene TRBV19 combines with J gene TRBJ2-6; D gene unclear. The germline V gene has CDR1 LNHDA and CDR2 SQIVND (reference sequence). This CDR3 has 16 residues. Trimming took off 3 bases at V and 1 base at J, with 10 bases between the two ends. CDR3 protein: CASSMYRASGANVLTF. The CDR3 DNA sequence: TGTGCCAGTAGTATGTATCGGGCTTCTGGGGCCAACGTCCTGACTTTC.

This clone was counted once. The chain links TRBV28 to TRBJ1-2, with 9 bases fitting TRBD1. CDR3 size: 15 residues. CDR1 and CDR2 (germline): MDHEN, SYDVKM. Trimming took 5 bases from V and 7 from J; bases not matched to a gene: 11. CDR3 residues: CASSKNRQGVGGYTF. The CDR3 DNA sequence: TGTGCCAGCAGTAAAAACAGACAGGGGGTAGGTGGCTACACCTTC.

The chain links TRBV4-2 to TRBJ2-3; 7 positions agree with TRBD2. V lost 2 bases and J lost 1; bases outside the gene matches: 0. This CDR3 has 14 residues. CDR1 and CDR2 from the germline V gene are LGHNA and YNFKEQ. The CDR3 DNA follows: TGTGCCAGCAGCCAACGGGAGGGCACAGATACGCAGTATTTT. Its translation is CASSQREGTDTQYF.

The chain combines TRBV12-5 with TRBJ2-6; unclear D gene. The CDR3 is 13 residues long. Trimming removed 0 bases from V and 8 bases from J, with 5 bases in between. Germline V gene sequence: CDR1 LGHNT, CDR2 FRNRAP. CDR3 in amino acids: CASGLVGTNVLTF. The CDR3 nucleotides read TGTGCTAGTGGTTTGGTAGGGACCAACGTCCTGACTTTC.

As concerns this clone: Other DNA sequences within the sample encode an identical CDR3. This CDR3 is CASSLPGANVLTF. The CDR3 nucleotides are TGTGCCAGCAGTTTACCTGGGGCCAACGTCCTGACTTTC. The gene calls are TRBV28 and TRBJ2-6; D gene uncertain. Trimming pared 2 bases from V and 2 bases from J, leaving 1 base between. CDR1 and CDR2 from the germline V gene are MDHEN and SYDVKM. The CDR3 sequence is 13 residues long.

J is TRBJ2-1 and V is TRBV15; 7 positions match TRBD1. CDR3 length equals 13 residues. Trimming took 8 bases from V and 1 from J; bases not matched to a gene: 2. CDR1 LNHNV and CDR2 YYDKDF come from the germline V gene (reference sequence). DNA for the CDR3: TGTGCCACCCGGGACAGATCCTACAATGAGCAGTTCTTC. Translation: CATRDRSYNEQFF.

This chain uses TRBV29-1 with TRBJ2-4; TRBD1 matches 7 bases. CDR1 is SQVTM and CDR2 is ANQGSEA in the germline V gene. CDR3 size: 13 residues. The V and J ends lost 8 bases and 2 bases, in that order; junction bases with no gene match: 6. The CDR3 DNA follows: TGCAGCATCCACAGGGGAACCAAAAACATTCAGTACTTC. Its translation is CSIHRGTKNIQYF.